This T cell receptor beta chain was captured by sequencing in a study of cytomegalovirus exposure and HLA in healthy donors. The study, taken as a whole, reports: Compared with the roughly 700-donor mean, an Asian-associated ancestry cluster reportedly had fewer N-insertions, according to a later analysis. According to an earlier analysis, most TCR beta V segments yielded productive rearrangements about 87% or about 30% of the time. In a later analysis, V- and J-gene trimming of beta chains associated with a DCLRE1C missense variant, replicated independently.

This PCR relied on a set of 60 Vbeta primers and 13 Jbeta primers. Method: immunoSEQ multiplex PCR; TCRdb's copy keeps in-frame clones and lacks some. The sample holds about 150,000 clones, around 80% seen once. The CDR3 loop spans 15 amino acids. CDR1 is SGHRS and CDR2 is YFSETQ in the germline V gene. The V and J ends lost 0 bases and 4 bases respectively, with 14 bases between them. This clone was counted between two and nine times. Its antigen remains unknown. The J gene is TRBJ2-7, the V gene TRBV5-1; the D is unclear. The sequencing sample was made of PBMCs. The TCR was taken from a man aged 35 to 55 in good health and CMV-seropositive. The CDR3 protein is CASSLASGSGYEQYF. The CDR3, as DNA: TGCGCCAGCAGCTTGGCCAGTGGCTCCGGGTACGAGCAGTACTTC.